This TCR beta chain appears in the sequencing data of a study of blood T cells in healthy people across ages. Then a second PCR, running about 6 to 11 cycles, was carried out with a sample-barcoded 5' primer and a J-beta primer mix. Using its own MiXCR run on the 5' RACE reads, TCRdb lists one record per CDR3 protein. Among approximately 580,000 distinct CDR3 sequences listed, 24% were seen once. As regards this clonotype: Its antigen is currently unknown.

Donors were healthy Caucasian individuals from Russia aged roughly 6 to 95. Findings of the study overall: With age, beta diversity per million T cells declined roughly linearly, significantly by 40.

The CDR3 extends over 13 amino acids. From germline, CDR1 is DFQATT and CDR2 SNEGSKA (reference sequence). Trimming pared 6 bases from V and 0 bases from J, leaving 9 bases between. These sequences were also reported in another study, on T cells of mothers and their children.

The TCR comes from a boy aged 5-17 years in good health. The chain has TRBV20-1 and TRBJ2-4, with D hard to call. Sequencing used blood. The DNA of the CDR3 is TGCAGTGCCACCAACACAGCCAAAAACATTCAGTACTTC. Its translation: CSATNTAKNIQYF.